This entry lists 20 T cell receptor beta chains sequenced from one sample in a study of early T cells in non-severe SARS-CoV-2 infection. TCRdb re-analysed the 5' RACE reads in MiXCR, keeping a single row per CDR3 protein. Among around 61,000 distinct CDR3 sequences listed, 10% to 15% were seen once. Sequenced input: whole blood. All receptors derive from an adult who was a healthcare worker with PCR-confirmed SARS-CoV-2 infection or an uninfected control (not recorded which).

At least ten counts were recorded for this clonotype. CDR3 nucleotide sequence: TGTGCCAGCAGCCCCAGCGGGAGGGCCTCTCCGGAGCAGTTCTTC. Protein: CASSPSGRASPEQFF. V usage is TRBV7-3 and J usage is TRBJ2-1, with 10 bases that match TRBD2. Trimming removed 5 bases from V and 10 bases from J; junction bases left unmatched: 11. This CDR3 contains 15 residues. Germline V gives CDR1 SGHTA, CDR2 FQGTGA.

This clonotype was found many times. The chain is built from TRBV24-1 and TRBJ2-1, with 7 positions matching TRBD2. The V and J ends lost 5 bases and 4 bases, in that order; junction bases with no gene match: 10. Looked up from germline, CDR1 is KGHDR and CDR2 is SFDVKD. This CDR3 has 16 residues. The CDR3 nucleotides read TGTGCCACCAGTGGCGCGGGAGAGGGGTTGTACAATGAGCAGTTCTTC. Translating gives CATSGAGEGLYNEQFF.

The CDR3 DNA is TGTGCCAGCAGCGCCGGGACAGGGGCCTCGTACGAGCAGTACTTC. Residues: CASSAGTGASYEQYF. This sequence joins TRBV9 and TRBJ2-7; 10 bases agree with TRBD1. This CDR3 contains 15 residues. Unmatched junction bases numbered 7, after V lost 3 bases and J lost 4 bases. Germline V lookup: CDR1 SGDLS, CDR2 YYNGEE.

This chain links TRBV6-1 with TRBJ1-5; no reliable D call. This CDR3 has 16 residues. Germline V lookup: CDR1 MNHNS, CDR2 SASEGT. V lost 7 bases and J lost 9, with 25 bases in between. The CDR3 here is CASTDIPSESGRPQHF. The DNA of the CDR3 is TGTGCCAGCACCGATATCCCCTCCGAGAGCGGCAGGCCCCAGCATTTT.

This clonotype was seen at least ten times. This chain connects TRBV10-2 to TRBJ1-1; D gene unclear. The germline V gene has CDR1 WSHSY and CDR2 SAAADI. The CDR3 consists of 15 residues. V lost 7 bases to trimming and J lost 5 bases, with 20 bases between them. The DNA of the CDR3 is TGCGCCAGCAACCCGAGAGGTGAGCCGGGAACTGAAGCTTTCTTT. The encoded protein is CASNPRGEPGTEAFF.

This clonotype has just a few counts. This chain links TRBV6-5 with TRBJ2-5; tentatively, D is TRBD2 (6 bases). The V end lost 4 bases, the J end lost 2 bases, and 14 bases lay between the germline ends. Per germline, CDR1 MNHEY and CDR2 SVGAGI. This CDR3 has 15 amino acids. This CDR3 reads CASSLAATGQETQYF. The CDR3 nucleotides read TGTGCCAGCAGTTTAGCGGCAACGGGTCAAGAGACCCAGTACTTC.

The chain joins TRBV20-1 to TRBJ2-3; the D gene is possibly TRBD1 (6 bases). The CDR3 spans 15 residues. Germline CDR1 reads DFQATT; CDR2 reads SNEGSKA (reference sequence). V gave up 5 bases and J gave up 1 base, with 16 bases separating them. Written as DNA, the CDR3 is TGCAGTGCTCAAAACAGGGTGAGGGGCACAGATACGCAGTATTTT. This codes for CSAQNRVRGTDTQYF.

This clonotype has at least ten counts. V and J are TRBV24-1 and TRBJ1-6; D is perhaps TRBD1 (5 bases). This CDR3 region has 19 residues. CDR1 KGHDR and CDR2 SFDVKD come from the germline V gene. V was shortened by 0 bases and J by 0 bases, with 14 bases between the two germline ends. In DNA, the CDR3 is TGTGCCACCAGTGATTTGGCAGGGAACCGGAGCTCCTATAATTCACCCCTCCACTTT. Amino acid sequence: CATSDLAGNRSSYNSPLHF.

V and J are TRBV11-2 and TRBJ2-1; 8 nucleotides agree with TRBD2. V shed 5 bases, J shed 0 bases, and the junction held 3 bases outside the gene matches. CDR3 length: 15 amino acids. CDR1 is SGHAT, CDR2 FQNNGV, per germline. The CDR3 coding sequence is TGTGCCAGCAGCGGGACTAGACTCTCCTACAATGAGCAGTTCTTC. It encodes CASSGTRLSYNEQFF. Together with reference TRBV11-2 and TRBJ2-1, the CDR3 gives the full variable domain: EAGVAQSPRYKIIEKRQSVAFWCNPISGHATLYWYQQILGQGPKLLIQFQNNGVVDDSQLPKDRFSAERLKGVDSTLKIQPAKLEDSAVYLCASSGTRLSYNEQFFGPGTRLTVL.

There are many counts of this clonotype. V is TRBV2 and J is TRBJ1-2; no reliable D call. CDR3 length equals 13 residues. The V gene's germline CDR1 is SNHLY and CDR2 FYNNEI. The germline V and J ends were trimmed by 9 bases and 2 bases, with 13 bases remaining between them. The CDR3 sequence: CASEAEANYGYTF. In DNA form, the CDR3 reads TGTGCCAGTGAGGCCGAGGCCAACTATGGCTACACCTTC.

This clonotype has at least ten counts. This chain uses TRBV5-1 with TRBJ1-4; D may be TRBD1 (5 bases). This CDR3 has 16 amino acids. Trimming left V 0 bases short and J 0 bases short, with 9 bases between. Per the germline V gene, CDR1 is SGHRS and CDR2 is YFSETQ. CDR3 amino acids: CASSLARVATNEKLFF. The CDR3 coding sequence is TGCGCCAGCAGCTTGGCCAGGGTGGCAACTAATGAAAAACTGTTTTTT.

Ten or more counts support this clonotype. V is TRBV11-1 and J is TRBJ2-7; D remains ambiguous. Germline V gives CDR1 SGHAT, CDR2 FQDESV (reference sequence). Trimming pared 1 base from V and 1 base from J, leaving 2 bases between. The CDR3 has 12 residues. This chain's CDR3 is CASSLGSYEQYF. DNA for the CDR3: TGTGCCAGCAGCTTAGGGTCCTACGAGCAGTACTTC.

This clonotype was recorded at least ten times. The DNA for the CDR3 is TGCGCCAGCAGCTTGGGCAGGGGGCAGGAGACCCAGTACTTC. Protein: CASSLGRGQETQYF. The V call is TRBV5-1, the J call TRBJ2-5; 8 bases agree with TRBD1. V was pared by 0 bases and J by 5 bases, with 3 bases of the junction left unmatched. The CDR3 spans 14 residues. Germline assignment: CDR1 SGHRS and CDR2 YFSETQ.

The chain carries TRBV29-1 and TRBJ1-1; D remains unclear. V lost 6 bases, J lost 1 base, and 9 bases lay in between. Germline-derived CDR1 and CDR2 are SQVTM and ANQGSEA. CDR3 size: 12 residues. Written as DNA, the CDR3 is TGCAGCGTCGCTAAAGAGAACACTGAAGCTTTCTTT. Translation gives CSVAKENTEAFF.

This clonotype was recorded a few times. The CDR3 region has the DNA TGTGCCAGCAGCGCAACCGGGAGCAATCAGCCCCAGCATTTT. As protein: CASSATGSNQPQHF. The chain recombines TRBV7-9 with TRBJ1-5; D gene unclear. The germline V and J ends were trimmed by 5 bases and 1 base, with 9 bases remaining between them. Germline V lookup: CDR1 SEHNR, CDR2 FQNEAQ (reference sequence). This CDR3 region has 14 residues.

This clonotype was observed a handful of times. The chain couples TRBV5-5 to TRBJ1-3, with 7 bases matching TRBD1. The CDR3 has 15 amino acids. Germline V gene lookup returns CDR1 SGHKS and CDR2 YYEKEE (reference sequence). Unmatched junction bases numbered 6, after V lost 4 bases and J lost 2 bases. This chain's CDR3 is CASSPEQGAGNTIYF. As DNA, the CDR3 is TGTGCCAGCAGCCCGGAGCAGGGGGCTGGAAACACCATATATTTT. Combining the CDR3 with reference TRBV5-5 and TRBJ1-3 gives the whole variable domain DAGVTQSPTHLIKTRGQQVTLRCSPISGHKSVSWYQQVLGQGPQFIFQYYEKEERGRGNFPDRFSARQFPNYSSELNVNALLLGDSALYLCASSPEQGAGNTIYFGEGSWLTVV.

The table lists this clonotype with many counts. The J gene is TRBJ1-4, the V gene TRBV5-6, with unresolved D. V lost 0 bases and J 0 bases, leaving 15 bases between the germline ends. Germline loops: CDR1 SGHDT, CDR2 YYEEEE. The CDR3 has 18 amino acids. This CDR3 is CASSLGEVRRATNEKLFF. CDR3 nucleotide sequence: TGTGCCAGCAGCTTGGGTGAAGTGAGGAGGGCAACTAATGAAAAACTGTTTTTT.

This clonotype has at least ten counts. The chain combines TRBV20-1 with TRBJ2-7, with TRBD2 identical over 8 bases. V shed 0 bases, J shed 3 bases, and the junction held 4 bases outside the gene matches. The CDR3 has 14 residues. Germline V CDR1 and CDR2: DFQATT, SNEGSKA (reference sequence). CDR3 nucleotides: TGCAGTGCTAGAGATGTGGCGGGGGGCTACGAGCAGTACTTC. It codes for CSARDVAGGYEQYF.

The chain uses TRBV20-1 and TRBJ1-2; D is perhaps TRBD1 (6 bases). CDR3 length equals 12 residues. Germline CDR1 DFQATT, CDR2 SNEGSKA (reference sequence). V shed 6 bases and J shed 11 bases, with 19 bases lying between them. The CDR3 DNA sequence: TGCAGTGCCCGGCCCGGGGGCGCATTATACACCTTC. Amino acids: CSARPGGALYTF.

In its sample, this clonotype was seen many times. This sequence joins TRBV3-1 and TRBJ1-1; possible D gene TRBD1, 6 bases. This CDR3 contains 13 residues. Trimming left V 4 bases short and J 5 bases short, with 11 bases between. Germline V gives CDR1 LGHDT, CDR2 YNNKEL (reference sequence). The CDR3 loop is CASSPKGGTEAFF. CDR3 DNA sequence: TGTGCCAGCAGCCCAAAGGGGGGTACTGAAGCTTTCTTT.